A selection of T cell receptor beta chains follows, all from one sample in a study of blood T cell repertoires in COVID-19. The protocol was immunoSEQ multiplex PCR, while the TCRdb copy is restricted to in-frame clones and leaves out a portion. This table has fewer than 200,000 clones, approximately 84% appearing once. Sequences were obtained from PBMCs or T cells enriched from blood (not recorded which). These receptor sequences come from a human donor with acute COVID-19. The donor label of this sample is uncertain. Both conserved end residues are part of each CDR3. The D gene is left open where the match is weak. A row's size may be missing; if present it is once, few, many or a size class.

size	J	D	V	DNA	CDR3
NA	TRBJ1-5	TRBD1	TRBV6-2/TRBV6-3	TGTGCCAGCAGTCTCCCGATTATGACAGGGGGAGACCAGCCCCAGCATTTT	CASSLPIMTGGDQPQHF
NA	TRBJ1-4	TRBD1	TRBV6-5	TGTGCCAGCAGTTACGGGAGACAGGGTAATGAAAAACTGTTTTTT	CASSYGRQGNEKLFF
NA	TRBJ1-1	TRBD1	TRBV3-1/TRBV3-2	TGTGCCAGCAGCCAAGAAACAGGGGCCCCTTCGGACACTGAAGCTTTCTTT	CASSQETGAPSDTEAFF
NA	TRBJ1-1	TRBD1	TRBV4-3	TGCGCCAGCAGCCGAGAGGACAGGGAGGGAACTGAAGCTTTCTTT	CASSREDREGTEAFF
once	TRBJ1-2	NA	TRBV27	TGTGCCAGCAGTCTAGGGCTCGGGGGGGCCGATGGCTACACCTTC	CASSLGLGGADGYTF
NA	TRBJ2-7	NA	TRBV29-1	TGCAGCGTAGATCTGACAGGACAATCCTACGAGCAGTACTTC	CSVDLTGQSYEQYF
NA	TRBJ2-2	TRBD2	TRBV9	TGTGCCAGCAGGGACGGCGGGGGGCCGGGGGCCGGGGAGCTGTTTTTT	CASRDGGGPGAGELFF
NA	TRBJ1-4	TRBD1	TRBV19	TGTGCCAGTAGTTTCACGGGACAGGGGCAAAATGAAAAACTGTTTTTT	CASSFTGQGQNEKLFF
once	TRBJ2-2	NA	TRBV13	TGTGCCAGCAGCTTAGACGGGGGTGTGACCGGGGAGCTGTTTTTT	CASSLDGGVTGELFF
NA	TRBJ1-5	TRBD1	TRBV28	TGTGCCAGCAGTTTACAGGGGGCGCGGGGGCAGCCCCAGCATTTT	CASSLQGARGQPQHF
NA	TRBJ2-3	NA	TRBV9	TGTGCCAGCAGCGTTAGCCAGCGAGGCACAGATACGCAGTATTTT	CASSVSQRGTDTQYF
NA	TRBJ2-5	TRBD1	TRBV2	TGTGCCAGCAGTGAAACGGGACAGGGACAGACCAAGTACCAAGAGACCCAGTACTTC	CASSETGQGQTKYQETQYF
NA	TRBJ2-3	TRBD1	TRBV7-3	TGTGCCAGCAGCCCGGGGACAGGAGGGTTCGGTACGCAGTATTTT	CASSPGTGGFGTQYF
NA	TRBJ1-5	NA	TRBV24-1	TGTGCCACCAGTGATTCGCTAGGAGGGAATCAGCCCCAGCATTTT	CATSDSLGGNQPQHF
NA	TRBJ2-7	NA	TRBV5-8	TGTGCCAGCAGCTTGCGGGGGTCCTACGAGCAGTACTTC	CASSLRGSYEQYF
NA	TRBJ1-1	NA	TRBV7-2	TGTGCCAGCAGCCTAAAGCAGAACACTGAAGCTTTCTTT	CASSLKQNTEAFF
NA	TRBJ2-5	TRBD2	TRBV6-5	TGTGCCAGCAGTTCCAGCGGGGGGGTCCAAGAGACCCAGTACTTC	CASSSSGGVQETQYF
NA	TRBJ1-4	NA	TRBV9	TGTGCCAGCAGCGTAAGTCAGTTCGCGGAACTGTTTTTT	CASSVSQFAELFF
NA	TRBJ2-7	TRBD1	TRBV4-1	TGCGCCAGCAGCCAAGGGACAGGTTCCTGGCACGAGCAGTACTTC	CASSQGTGSWHEQYF
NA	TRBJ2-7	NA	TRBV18	TGTGCCAGCTCCCTGGGTAGGCAGGCCTATTACGAGCAGTACTTC	CASSLGRQAYYEQYF
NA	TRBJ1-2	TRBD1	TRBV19	TGTGCCAGTAGTACTTCCGGGACAGGGGGGGATGGCTACACCTTC	CASSTSGTGGDGYTF
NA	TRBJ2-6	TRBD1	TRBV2	TGTGCCAGCAGTCAGACAGGGGGATTATTAACTGGGGCCAACGTCCTGACTTTC	CASSQTGGLLTGANVLTF
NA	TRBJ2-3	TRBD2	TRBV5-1	TGCGCCAGCAACAGGGCTCTCGGGCGGGGGGCAACAGATACGCAGTATTTT	CASNRALGRGATDTQYF
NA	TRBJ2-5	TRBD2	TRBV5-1	TGCGCCAGCAGCTTGCTGGCTAGCGGGGGGGTGTACCAAGAGACCCAGTACTTC	CASSLLASGGVYQETQYF
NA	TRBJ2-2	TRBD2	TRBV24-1	TGTGCCACCAGTGACCCCAGGGCCGGGGGGGCCGGGGAGCTGTTTTTT	CATSDPRAGGAGELFF
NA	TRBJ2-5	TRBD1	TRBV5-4	TGTGCCAGCAGCTTAGGGACAGGGGGGAGCGAGACCCAGTACTTC	CASSLGTGGSETQYF
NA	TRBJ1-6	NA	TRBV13	TGTGCCAGCAGCTTAAGGCAGGGTACGGGGGTGGGTAATTCACCCCTCCACTTT	CASSLRQGTGVGNSPLHF
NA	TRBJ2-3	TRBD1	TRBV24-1	TGTGCCACCGGAAGACAGGGGGGCACAGATACGCAGTATTTT	CATGRQGGTDTQYF
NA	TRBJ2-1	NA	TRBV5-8	TGTGCCAGCAGCTTACCGTCGAGCTCCTACAATGAGCAGTTCTTC	CASSLPSSSYNEQFF
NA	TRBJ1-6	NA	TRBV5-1	TGCGCCAGCAGCTCGACAGAGGATTCACCCCTCCACTTT	CASSSTEDSPLHF
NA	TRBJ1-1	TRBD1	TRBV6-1	TGTGCCAGCAGTGAGCAGGGGGAAAACACTGAAGCTTTCTTT	CASSEQGENTEAFF
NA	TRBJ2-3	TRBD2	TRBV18	TGTGCCAGCTCCGCAGGATGGGTCAAGCGGGGGCGATCCTTAAGCACAGATACGCAGTATTTT	CASSAGWVKRGRSLSTDTQYF
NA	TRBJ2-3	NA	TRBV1	TGCACCAGCAGCCAAGCGGGAATCGCTGCCTCAGTTGAATCAGATACGCAGTATTTT	CTSSQAGIAASVESDTQYF
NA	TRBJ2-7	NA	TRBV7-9	TGTGCCAGCAGCCCCCAGTTTGGAGGGGAAGATGATGTACTCTACGAGCAGTACTTC	CASSPQFGGEDDVLYEQYF
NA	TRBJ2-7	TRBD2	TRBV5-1	TGCGCCAGCAGCTCCTCGATTGCGGGGGGCGCAAGCGAGCAGTACTTC	CASSSSIAGGASEQYF
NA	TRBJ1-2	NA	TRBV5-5	TGTGCCAGCAGCTTGGGCGGGTATGGCTACACCTTC	CASSLGGYGYTF
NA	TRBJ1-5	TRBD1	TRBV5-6	TGTGCCAGTTCGAACAGGGGGAGCAATCAGCCCCAGCATTTT	CASSNRGSNQPQHF
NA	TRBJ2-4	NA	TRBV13	TGTGCCAGCAGCTTAGATCAGCGGAGCTTAGCCAAAAACATTCAGTACTTC	CASSLDQRSLAKNIQYF
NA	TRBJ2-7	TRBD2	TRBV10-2	TGCGCCAGCAGTCCTCTAGCGGGGGTGTACGAGCAGTACTTC	CASSPLAGVYEQYF
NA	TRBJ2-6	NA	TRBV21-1	TGTGCCAGCAGCAAAAGACCCCCCTGGGACAGCTTATCTGGGGCCAACGTCCTGACTTTC	CASSKRPPWDSLSGANVLTF
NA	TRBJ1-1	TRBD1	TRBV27	TGTGCCAGCAAATCGGGACAGAGGAACACTGAAGCTTTCTTT	CASKSGQRNTEAFF
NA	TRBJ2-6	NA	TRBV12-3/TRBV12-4	TGTGCCAGCTCCCTTGGGGCCAACGTCCTGACTTTC	CASSLGANVLTF
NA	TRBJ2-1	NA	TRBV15	TGTGCCACCAGCAGAGGGAAAGGAGGGTGGGATGAGCAGTTCTTC	CATSRGKGGWDEQFF
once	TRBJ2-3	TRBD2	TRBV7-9	TGTGCCAGCAGCTTTCCTAGCGGGGGGCGGAACGCAGATACGCAGTATTTT	CASSFPSGGRNADTQYF
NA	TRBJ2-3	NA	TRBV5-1	TGCGCCAGCAGCTTCGGACAGTACACAGATACGCAGTATTTT	CASSFGQYTDTQYF
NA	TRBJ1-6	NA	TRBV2	TGTGCCAGCAGTGATGGGGACTGGGAGTTTCATTCACCCCTCCACTTT	CASSDGDWEFHSPLHF
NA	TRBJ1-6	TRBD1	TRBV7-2	TGTGCCAGCAGCCGGACAGGGAATTCACCCCTCCACTTT	CASSRTGNSPLHF
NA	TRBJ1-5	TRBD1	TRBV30	TGTGCCTGGAGTGTCGGACAGGGGGGTCAGCCCCAGCATTTT	CAWSVGQGGQPQHF
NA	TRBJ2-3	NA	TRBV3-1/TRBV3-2	TGTGCCAGCAGCCAAGATAATACGGGGACTTTTAGCACAGATACGCAGTATTTT	CASSQDNTGTFSTDTQYF
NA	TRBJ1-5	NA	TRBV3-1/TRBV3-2	TGTGCCAGCAGCCAGGGCTACAATCAGCCCCAGCATTTT	CASSQGYNQPQHF
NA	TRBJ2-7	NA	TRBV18	TGTGCCAGCTCACGGGAAGGCCAAGGGGCCTACGAGCAGTACTTC	CASSREGQGAYEQYF
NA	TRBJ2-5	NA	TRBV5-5	TGTGCCAGCAGCTTGGAGCCGTTACAGCAACAAGAGACCCAGTACTTC	CASSLEPLQQQETQYF
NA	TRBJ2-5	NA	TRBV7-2	TGTGCCAGCAGCTTAGCGGGGGGTAAGGAGACCCAGTACTTC	CASSLAGGKETQYF
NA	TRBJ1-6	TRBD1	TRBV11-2	TGTGCCAGCAGCTTAGGACGGGGCAGGGGGCTGAGTAATTCACCCCTCCACTTT	CASSLGRGRGLSNSPLHF
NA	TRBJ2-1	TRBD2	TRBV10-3	TGTGCCATCAGTGAGTCACCAGCGGGGGGGCCGGGAGATGAGCAGTTCTTC	CAISESPAGGPGDEQFF
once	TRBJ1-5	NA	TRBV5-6	TGTGCCAGCAGCCAAGGGCAGGGGAATCAGCCCCAGCATTTT	CASSQGQGNQPQHF
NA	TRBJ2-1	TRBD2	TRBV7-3	TGTGCCAGCAGCTATGGACTAGCGGGGGGTTTCAATGAGCAGTTCTTC	CASSYGLAGGFNEQFF